A single sample is the source of the 24 T cell receptor beta chains below, sequenced in a study of response to subunit inactivated influenza vaccine. TCRdb analysed the RT-PCR reads with MiXCR anew, one entry per CDR3 protein. The sample has 300,000 to 350,000 distinct CDR3 sequences, about 20% seen once; the top ten hold 10%. Sequencing used PBMCs from blood, obtained less than 22 months after vaccination. All receptors derive from a man aged 45 to 70 who received an inactivated influenza vaccine.

This clonotype has a handful of counts. The chain joins TRBV12-3 or TRBV12-4 to TRBJ2-4, with 7 bases lining up with TRBD1. This CDR3 has 16 amino acids. The trim removed 5 bases at V and 2 bases at J, leaving 9 bases unmatched. CDR3 nucleotide sequence: TGTGCCAGCAGTACTGACAGGGTCAGAACCAAAAACATTCAGTACTTC. It codes for CASSTDRVRTKNIQYF.

This clonotype was observed a handful of times. The V and J genes are TRBV3-1 and TRBJ2-3; the D is unclear. CDR1 and CDR2 from the germline V gene are LGHDT and YNNKEL (reference sequence). This CDR3 has 12 residues. Deletions cut 2 bases from V and 5 bases from J, with 5 bases between. Here the CDR3 DNA reads TGTGCCAGCAGCCAAACGCGAGATACGCAGTATTTT. Residues: CASSQTRDTQYF.

The chain carries TRBV30 and TRBJ1-2; possibly TRBD1 for D (5 bases). In germline, CDR1 is GTSNPN, CDR2 SVGIG (reference sequence). The V gene lost 0 bases and the J gene lost 4 bases, with 12 bases spanning the gap. This CDR3 has 14 amino acids. The CDR3 here is CAWSVGWGPYGYTF. The CDR3 DNA follows: TGTGCCTGGAGTGTTGGTTGGGGCCCCTATGGCTACACCTTC.

The J gene is TRBJ2-7, the V gene TRBV11-2, with 11 bases fitting TRBD2. Germline V lookup: CDR1 SGHAT, CDR2 FQNNGV. V lost 0 bases and J lost 3; bases outside the gene matches: 7. CDR3 size: 17 residues. CDR3 sequence: CASSLDGLAGSYYEQYF. CDR3 DNA: TGTGCCAGCAGCTTAGACGGACTAGCGGGTTCCTACTACGAGCAGTACTTC.

This clonotype has only one observation. This chain connects TRBV11-2 to TRBJ1-1; tentative D call: TRBD1 (5 bases). The CDR3 consists of 13 residues. The V end was cut by 6 bases, the J end by 13 bases, with 21 bases between. Germline assignment: CDR1 SGHAT and CDR2 FQNNGV. In DNA form, the CDR3 reads TGTGCCAGCAGTCAAGTCCTGGACAATGAGCATTTCTTT. Translating it yields CASSQVLDNEHFF.

This clonotype turned up a few times. The CDR3 loop reads CATSDATNYGYTF. The CDR3 DNA reads as TGTGCCACCAGTGATGCGACTAACTATGGCTACACCTTC. The chain carries TRBV24-1 and TRBJ1-2; D is uncertain. Germline V gene data show CDR1 as KGHDR and CDR2 as SFDVKD. CDR3 length equals 13 residues. The ends were cut back, 3 bases at V and 0 bases at J, with 4 bases in the middle.

This clonotype has at least ten counts. The CDR3: CSAIFGAENTEAFF. In DNA, the CDR3 is TGCAGTGCTATTTTTGGGGCTGAGAACACTGAAGCTTTCTTT. The chain joins TRBV20-1 to TRBJ1-1; D is perhaps TRBD1 (5 bases). The CDR3 is 14 residues long. Germline loops: CDR1 DFQATT, CDR2 SNEGSKA (reference sequence). Trimming shortened V by 4 bases and J by 1 base, and 13 bases separated the two germline ends.

This clonotype was observed a handful of times. The chain recombines TRBV6-5 with TRBJ2-1; 7 nucleotides line up with TRBD1. The germline gives CDR1 MNHEY, CDR2 SVGAGI. There are 14 residues in the CDR3. V lost 0 bases and J lost 8; bases outside the gene matches: 4. The CDR3: CASSYSRQGHEQFF. CDR3 in DNA: TGTGCCAGCAGTTACTCGAGACAGGGCCATGAGCAGTTCTTC.

Points on this clonotype: A much larger clone differs from this one at a single base, so this may be a read error. The chain is built from TRBV9 and TRBJ1-1; no definite D call. Germline CDR1 SGDLS, CDR2 YYNGEE. The V gene lost 2 bases and the J gene lost 1 base, with 6 bases spanning the gap. The CDR3 has 13 residues. CDR3 in amino acids: CASSVWENTEAFF. CDR3 nucleotides: TGTGCCAGCAGCGTTTGGGAGAACACTGAAGCTTTCTTT.

The J gene is TRBJ1-6, the V gene TRBV6-2 or TRBV6-3; D unresolved. This CDR3 is 16 amino acids long. Trimming removed 4 bases from V and 0 bases from J, with 10 bases in between. Germline V gene lookup returns CDR1 MNHEY and CDR2 SVGEGT. The CDR3 region is CASSFGRSSYNSPLHF. The CDR3 DNA reads as TGTGCCAGCAGTTTTGGCAGGAGCTCCTATAATTCACCCCTCCACTTT.

V is TRBV11-2 and J is TRBJ2-2; D is uncertain. The CDR3 has 17 amino acids. V gave up 2 bases and J gave up 9 bases, with 22 bases separating them. CDR1 and CDR2 from the germline V gene are SGHAT and FQNNGV. CDR3: CASSLLRPGPNPWELFF. The CDR3 region has the DNA TGTGCCAGCAGCTTACTGAGACCAGGCCCAAACCCTTGGGAGCTGTTTTTT.

The chain couples TRBV5-5 to TRBJ2-1, with D perhaps matching TRBD2 (5 bases). This CDR3 spans 14 amino acids. The ends were cut back, 3 bases at V and 14 bases at J, with 21 bases in the middle. Germline CDR1 reads SGHKS; CDR2 reads YYEKEE (reference sequence). The CDR3 loop reads CASSWTIPGQREFF. CDR3 sequence (DNA): TGTGCCAGCAGCTGGACGATACCGGGCCAGAGGGAGTTCTTC.

This chain connects TRBV5-1 to TRBJ2-7; a weak D match, TRBD2 (5 bases). This CDR3 spans 14 amino acids. The V and J ends lost 2 bases and 0 bases respectively, with 9 bases between them. Germline CDR1 SGHRS, CDR2 YFSETQ. The CDR3 here is CASSLVSASYEQYF. CDR3 bases: TGCGCCAGCAGCTTAGTTAGCGCCTCCTACGAGCAGTACTTC.

This clonotype was recorded at least ten times. The chain combines TRBV12-3 or TRBV12-4 with TRBJ1-6; D is unresolved. The CDR3 is made up of 12 amino acids. V was cut by 1 base and J by 10 bases, with 5 bases left in between. The CDR3 DNA sequence: TGTGCCAGCAGTTTAGAGGCATCACCCCTCCACTTT. The encoded protein is CASSLEASPLHF.

The chain employs TRBV3-1 and TRBJ2-5; 12 nucleotides align to TRBD2. V shed 0 bases and J 7 bases; nucleotides not matched to a gene: 6. Looked up from germline, CDR1 is LGHDT and CDR2 is YNNKEL (reference sequence). The CDR3 covers 16 residues. The DNA for the CDR3 is TGTGCCAGCAGCCAAGATAGGAAACTAGCGGGAGGGACCCAGTACTTC. It specifies CASSQDRKLAGGTQYF.

This clonotype was recorded a few times. V and J are TRBV12-3 or TRBV12-4 and TRBJ2-7; the match to TRBD1 covers 10 bases. J was trimmed by 3 bases and V by 5 bases; bases with no gene match: 7. The CDR3 loop spans 15 amino acids. The CDR3 loop is CASSLGGQGFYEQYF. The CDR3 region has the DNA TGTGCCAGCAGTCTAGGGGGACAGGGGTTCTACGAGCAGTACTTC.

Turning to this clonotype: The junction shows a germline mismatch at one end, possibly a read error. This chain connects TRBV25-1 to TRBJ1-6; D is perhaps TRBD1 (6 bases). Germline CDR1 reads MGHDK; CDR2 reads SYGVNS. The length of the CDR3 is 15 residues. The CDR3 nucleotides read TGTGCCAGCGGCGATAGGGGGGTTTTTAATACACCCCTCCACTTT. Translating it yields CASGDRGVFNTPLHF.

J is TRBJ1-1 and V is TRBV29-1; 8 positions agree with TRBD1. The CDR3 spans 15 residues. V shed 7 bases and J 1 base; nucleotides not matched to a gene: 11. CDR1 SQVTM and CDR2 ANQGSEA come from the germline V gene. CDR3 protein: CSAKLGTGTNTEAFF. The CDR3 DNA is TGCAGCGCCAAACTAGGGACAGGCACGAACACTGAAGCTTTCTTT.

The genes are TRBV21-1 and TRBJ2-4; the table's D call, TRBD1, has no DNA check behind it. TRBV21-1 is given as a pseudogene. This CDR3 has 15 residues. This CDR3 is CASGTGELAKNIQYF. CDR3 nucleotide sequence: TGTGCCAGCGGGACAGGGGAATTAGCCAAAAACATTCAGTACTTC.

There are many counts of this clonotype. The chain is built from TRBV9 and TRBJ1-1; perhaps TRBD1 as D (6 bases). This CDR3 is built from 15 residues. Looked up from germline, CDR1 is SGDLS and CDR2 is YYNGEE. Trimming took 1 base from V and 1 from J, leaving 11 bases between them. The CDR3 spells CASSVSGDPNTEAFF. The CDR3 DNA follows: TGTGCCAGCAGCGTATCAGGGGACCCGAACACTGAAGCTTTCTTT.

This clonotype appeared a few times. The gene calls are TRBV5-1 and TRBJ2-1, with a weak D call TRBD1 (9 bases). Trimming removed 3 bases at V and 8 bases at J, with 30 bases between. The germline V gene has CDR1 SGHRS and CDR2 YFSETQ. CDR3 length: 19 residues. CDR3 nucleotide sequence: TGCGCCAGCAGCTCGTCCGGGACAGGGATTAGGACTAGCAATTATGAGCAGTTCTTC. Its translation: CASSSSGTGIRTSNYEQFF.

This clonotype was seen more than once but under ten times. Here the CDR3 DNA reads TGTGCCAGCGGGGAGCGGGCCAGTGAGCAGTACTTC. Protein product: CASGERASEQYF. The chain carries TRBV3-1 and TRBJ2-7, with a weak D call TRBD2 (6 bases). Germline V gene data show CDR1 as LGHDT and CDR2 as YNNKEL (reference sequence). V lost 8 bases, J lost 7 bases, and 15 bases lay in between. The CDR3 is 12 residues long.

J is TRBJ1-5 and V is TRBV6-1; maybe TRBD1 (5 bases). This CDR3 has 14 residues. V was trimmed by 6 bases and J by 7 bases, leaving 16 bases between them. Germline V CDR1 and CDR2: MNHNS, SASEGT. The CDR3 DNA reads TGTGCCAGCAGGATAACGGGGCGGGAACAGCCCCAGCATTTT. Translating it yields CASRITGREQPQHF.

In its sample, this clonotype was seen a few times. V and J are TRBV20-1 and TRBJ1-4, with D uncertain. The CDR3 loop spans 13 amino acids. Trimming took off 3 bases at V and 4 bases at J, with 9 bases between the two ends. The germline CDR1 and CDR2 sequences are DFQATT and SNEGSKA (reference sequence). The CDR3 sequence: CSASRRFNEKLFF. In DNA form, the CDR3 reads TGCAGTGCTAGTAGGCGGTTTAATGAAAAACTGTTTTTT.